This T cell receptor beta chain was obtained from a study of OX40 agonist ivuxolimab in advanced cancers. The ends lost 8 bases at V and 5 bases at J; junction bases unmatched: 14. CDR3 size: 16 residues. The germline V gene encodes CDR1 WNHNN and CDR2 SYGVQD (reference sequence). The repertoire was sequenced with immunoSEQ multiplex PCR; TCRdb's copy has only in-frame clones and lacks some. The table shows around 76,000 clones, with roughly 78% occurring only once. Worth noting for this clone: Its antigen is not identified.

Study-level points and caveats: By week 6 at 0.1 to 3.0 mg/kg, blood CD4+ and CD8+ T cells had expanded clonally.

The chain recombines TRBV10-1 with TRBJ2-3, with 9 bases aligning to TRBD2. This specimen consisted of CD4+ or CD8+ T cells sorted from blood, obtained in a trial of the OX40 agonist ivuxolimab. This TCR derives from an adult with an advanced solid tumor such as melanoma, head and neck, liver or kidney cancer. The CDR3 loop reads CASVLGSGGQLDTQYF. DNA for the CDR3: TGCGCCAGCGTACTCGGTAGCGGGGGCCAACTAGATACGCAGTATTTT.